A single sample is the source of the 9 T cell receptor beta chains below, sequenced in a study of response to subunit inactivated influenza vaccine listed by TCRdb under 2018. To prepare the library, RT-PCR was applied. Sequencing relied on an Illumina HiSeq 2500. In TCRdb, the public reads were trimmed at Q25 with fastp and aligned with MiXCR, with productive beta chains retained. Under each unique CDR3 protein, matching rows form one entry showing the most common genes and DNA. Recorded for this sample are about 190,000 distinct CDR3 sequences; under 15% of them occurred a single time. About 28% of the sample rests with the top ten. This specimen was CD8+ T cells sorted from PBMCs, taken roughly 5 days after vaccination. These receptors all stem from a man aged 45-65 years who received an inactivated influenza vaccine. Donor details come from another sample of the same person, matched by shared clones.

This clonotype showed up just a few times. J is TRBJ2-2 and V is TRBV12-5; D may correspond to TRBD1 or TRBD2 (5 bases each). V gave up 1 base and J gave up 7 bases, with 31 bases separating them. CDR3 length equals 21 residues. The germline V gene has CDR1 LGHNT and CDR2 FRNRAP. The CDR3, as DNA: TGTGCTAGTGGTTTGGGGGAGCCCCCCAGGGTGCCTCCAACCTTCTTCGGGGAGCTGTTTTTT. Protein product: CASGLGEPPRVPPTFFGELFF.

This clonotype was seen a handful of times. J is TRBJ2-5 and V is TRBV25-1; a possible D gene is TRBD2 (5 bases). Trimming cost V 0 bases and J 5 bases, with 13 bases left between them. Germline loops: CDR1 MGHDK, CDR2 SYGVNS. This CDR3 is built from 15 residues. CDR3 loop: CASSEYSAGGETQYF. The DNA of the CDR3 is TGTGCCAGCAGTGAATACAGTGCGGGTGGGGAGACCCAGTACTTC.

In nucleotides, the CDR3 is TGTGCCAGCGGCACAGTCGAAAAACTGTTTTTT. Amino acids: CASGTVEKLFF. The rearrangement uses TRBV7-9 and TRBJ1-4; no clear D gene. V was shortened by 8 bases and J by 8 bases, with 9 bases between the two germline ends. Germline V CDR1 and CDR2: SEHNR, FQNEAQ (reference sequence). The CDR3 is 11 amino acids.

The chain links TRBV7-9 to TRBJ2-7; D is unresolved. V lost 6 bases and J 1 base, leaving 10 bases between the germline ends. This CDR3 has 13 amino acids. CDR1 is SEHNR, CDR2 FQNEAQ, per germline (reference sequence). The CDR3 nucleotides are TGTGCCAGCAGACCCGACGATTCCTACGAGCAGTACTTC. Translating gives CASRPDDSYEQYF.

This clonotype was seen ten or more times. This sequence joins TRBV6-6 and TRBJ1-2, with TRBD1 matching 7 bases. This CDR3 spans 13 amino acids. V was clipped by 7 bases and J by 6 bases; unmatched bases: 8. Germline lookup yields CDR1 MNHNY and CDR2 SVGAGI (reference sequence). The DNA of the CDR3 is TGTGCCAGCACCGACCGAGGGGGCGATGGCTACACCTTC. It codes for CASTDRGGDGYTF.

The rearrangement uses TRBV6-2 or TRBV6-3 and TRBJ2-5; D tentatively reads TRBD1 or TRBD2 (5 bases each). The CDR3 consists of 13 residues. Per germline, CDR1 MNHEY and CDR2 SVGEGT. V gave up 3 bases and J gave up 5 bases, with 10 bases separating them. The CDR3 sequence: CASSYEGRETQYF. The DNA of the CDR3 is TGTGCCAGCAGTTATGAGGGACGCGAGACCCAGTACTTC.

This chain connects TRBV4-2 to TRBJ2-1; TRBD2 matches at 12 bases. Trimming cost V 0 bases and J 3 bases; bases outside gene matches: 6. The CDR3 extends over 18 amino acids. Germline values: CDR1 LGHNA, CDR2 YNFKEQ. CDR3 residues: CASSQDGLAGSLYNEQFF. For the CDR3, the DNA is TGTGCCAGCAGCCAAGACGGACTAGCGGGAAGCCTCTACAATGAGCAGTTCTTC.

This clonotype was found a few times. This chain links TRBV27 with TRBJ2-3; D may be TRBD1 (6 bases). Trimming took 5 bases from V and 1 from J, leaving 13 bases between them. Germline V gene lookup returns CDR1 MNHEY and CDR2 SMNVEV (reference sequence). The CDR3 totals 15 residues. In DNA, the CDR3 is TGTGCCAGCAGTCCCGGGACATGGGGCACAGATACGCAGTATTTT. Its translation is CASSPGTWGTDTQYF.

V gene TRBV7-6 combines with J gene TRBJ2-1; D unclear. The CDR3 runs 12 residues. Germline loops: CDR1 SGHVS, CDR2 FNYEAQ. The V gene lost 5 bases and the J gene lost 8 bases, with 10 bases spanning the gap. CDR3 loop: CASSRAGDEQFF. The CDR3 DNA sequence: TGTGCCAGCAGCCGCGCCGGCGATGAGCAGTTCTTC.